This T cell receptor (beta chain) originates from a study of blood T cell repertoires in COVID-19. Study summary: Nucleic acid was either cDNA or gDNA, and it came from T cells, B-cell-depleted T cells, or PBMCs.

The germline V and J ends were trimmed by 4 bases and 3 bases, with 13 bases remaining between them. The CDR3 covers 15 residues. The germline CDR1 and CDR2 sequences are MGHRA and YSYEKL. In the authors' workflow: Reference gene primers were amplified, and this amplification served to estimate nucleated cell counts. Profiled with immunoSEQ multiplex PCR; TCRdb holds only in-frame clones, not every one. The DNA was the basis for D and trimming; V, J and clone size are from that table. The repertoire holds a few hundred thousand clones, with 80% as singletons. This receptor was identified in a woman in her 70s with acute or convalescent COVID-19. The sequencing input was peripheral blood. This chain connects TRBV4-1 to TRBJ1-5; D is ambiguous. As DNA, the CDR3 is TGCGCCAGCAGCCGCGGGGAGGGCCTCAATCAGCCCCAGCATTTT. Translated, it gives CASSRGEGLNQPQHF.